This entry describes one T cell receptor (beta chain). What it binds is not known. This specimen comes from a study of T cells in Graves' hyperthyroidism and ophthalmopathy. General study findings and limits: Among clonotypes expanded in thyroid above 0.001, most were also found in blood.

There were TCR beta CDR3 regions amplified from RNA transcripts. The HTBI primer set served for first-round RT-PCR of the TCR CDR3. Using its own MiXCR run on the multiplex PCR reads, TCRdb lists one record per CDR3 protein. There are 500,000 to 600,000 distinct CDR3 sequences in the sample; roughly 46% occur only once, and 15% to 20% lies in the top ten. Together with thyroid ultrasound, orbital computed tomography, serum thyroxine and TRAb, clinical symptoms were used for diagnoses. This clonotype was sampled from an adult woman with Graves' disease, either hyperthyroidism or ophthalmopathy (not recorded which). Sequenced sample: peripheral blood or thyroid tissue (not recorded which).

The DNA of the CDR3 is TGTGCCAGCAGCTTAGTACCCGTCTATGGCGAGACCCAGTACTTC. It translates to CASSLVPVYGETQYF. The rearrangement links TRBV7-9 to TRBJ2-5; D is unclear. The germline V gene encodes CDR1 SEHNR and CDR2 FQNEAQ (reference sequence). V lost 1 base and J 5 bases, leaving 14 bases between the germline ends. There are 15 residues in the CDR3.